This T cell receptor (beta chain) was obtained from a study of control samples from healthy donors and cancer patients (dated by TCRdb to the early 2020s). In the case of this clone: Its antigen is unknown. Base qualities are missing; no much larger clone stands one base away.

Counted from cysteine to phenylalanine, this CDR3 has 17 amino acids. Only the CDR3 DNA is retained, 51 bases long and in frame from the first base. Trimmed from V: 3 bases; trimmed from J: 1 base; junction bases lacking a gene match: 11. Looking up the germline V gene (reference sequence) yields CDR1 DFQATT and CDR2 SNEGSKA. Receptor amplification or capture employed the immunoSEQ multiplex PCR assay. The immuneACCESS repertoire file appears here via TCRdb, limited to in-frame rearrangements. These files lack a portion of the clones; in checked studies, under half of the deficit traces to unresolved V genes, and the cause of the others is not known. Recorded for this sample are tens of thousands of clones; 90% of them occurred a single time. Less than 7% of the sample is held by the ten biggest clonotypes.

This receptor was obtained from a man aged 55 to 69 with colorectal cancer. The receptor chain draws on TRBV20-1 and TRBJ2-1; TRBD1 agrees with 8 junctional bases. The sequenced material came from PBMCs. The sequence in DNA is TGCAGTGCTAGTAGTGGGACAGGAAGGTGGTCCTACAATGAGCAGTTCTTC. Translation gives CSASSGTGRWSYNEQFF.